This T cell receptor (beta chain) was identified in a study of beta chain features in type 1 diabetes. The junction had 5 bases not matched to a gene; V was cut back by 1 base and J by 2 bases. This CDR3 has 16 residues. CDR1 and CDR2 from the germline V gene are SGHAT and FQNNGV. Every isolated RNA sample was fully reverse transcribed, so sequencing captured expressed TCRB transcripts. Here immunoSEQ multiplex PCR was the method, and the copy in TCRdb shows in-frame clones only, minus some. The data hold fewer than 900,000 clones, with roughly 15% observed a single time. General study results and limits: Equally in patients and controls, shorter templates might have been favored by PCR. A pattern of fewer insertions and more deletions at VDJ junctions was seen in type 1 diabetes patients.

A remark on this clone: Its antigen remains unidentified.

The rearrangement uses TRBV11-2 and TRBJ2-5; 9 nucleotides agree with TRBD2. The sequenced sample consisted of naive CD4+ T cells from blood. The source of this sequence is a woman under 30 in good health. The CDR3 sequence: CASSLVGTSIQETQYF. The CDR3 DNA follows: TGTGCCAGCAGCTTAGTGGGGACTAGCATTCAAGAGACCCAGTACTTC. Full variable domain (remainder filled in from reference TRBV11-2 and TRBJ2-5): EAGVAQSPRYKIIEKRQSVAFWCNPISGHATLYWYQQILGQGPKLLIQFQNNGVVDDSQLPKDRFSAERLKGVDSTLKIQPAKLEDSAVYLCASSLVGTSIQETQYFGPGTRLLVL.